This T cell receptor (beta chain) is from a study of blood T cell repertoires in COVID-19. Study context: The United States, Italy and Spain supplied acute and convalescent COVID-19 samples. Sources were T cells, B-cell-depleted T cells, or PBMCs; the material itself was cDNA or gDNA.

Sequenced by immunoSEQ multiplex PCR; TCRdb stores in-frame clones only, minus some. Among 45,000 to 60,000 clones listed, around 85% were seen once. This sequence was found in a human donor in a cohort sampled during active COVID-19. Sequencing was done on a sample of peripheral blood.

CDR3 sequence: CASNRASGGYNEQFF. The CDR3 DNA is TGTGCCAGCAACCGGGCTAGCGGGGGCTACAATGAGCAGTTCTTC. The V gene is TRBV28, the J gene TRBJ2-1; TRBD2 aligns across 10 bases. J lost 3 bases, V lost 7 bases, and 6 bases had no gene match. The CDR3 sequence is 15 residues long. The germline V gene encodes CDR1 MDHEN and CDR2 SYDVKM.